The clone carrying this T cell receptor beta chain was observed a few times. The data are from a study of blood T cell repertoires in COVID-19. At the level of the study: COVID-19 samples from acute and convalescent phases originated in the United States, Italy and Spain. In each case, the material was cDNA or gDNA derived from T cells, B-cell-depleted T cells, or PBMCs.

Authors' data handling: Reference gene primer amplification in the assay estimated nucleated cell counts. Assay used: immunoSEQ multiplex PCR; TCRdb lists only in-frame clones, some missing. The DNA gave D and trimming, while V, J and clone size come from that table. The sample consists of a few hundred thousand clones, more than 65% of them appearing once. CDR1 is SGHNT and CDR2 is YYREEE in the germline V gene (reference sequence). The CDR3 length is 16 residues. After removal of 3 bases from V and 7 bases from J, the junction contained 11 bases not matched to a gene. This receptor was taken from a woman aged 40 to 50 who had recovered from COVID-19. V gene TRBV5-4 combines with J gene TRBJ2-1, with 9 bases lining up with TRBD1. Sequenced input: peripheral blood. CDR3 sequence (DNA): TGTGCCAGCAGCTCCAGCCGGGACAGGGAAGGTAATGAGCAGTTCTTC. It yields the protein CASSSSRDREGNEQFF.